The clone carrying this T cell receptor beta chain was detected only a few times. Its antigen remains unidentified. A universal primer site was added by template switching, and unique molecular identifiers were carried by the cDNA. TCRdb called the 5' RACE reads again in MiXCR, with one record for every CDR3 protein. The top ten clones hold 0.25% to 0.3% of a sample with about 1.7 million distinct CDR3 sequences, under 35% of them seen once. The entry originates in a study of identical twins. Study-level findings and limits: Conclusions leaned on cross-sectional statistical analysis and did not track the same donors over time.

Deletions cut 6 bases from V and 6 bases from J, with 12 bases between. The CDR3 is made up of 13 amino acids. The germline V gene has CDR1 MDHEN and CDR2 SYDVKM. The source is a newborn girl in good health. The source material was cord blood. J is TRBJ2-1 and V is TRBV28; no clear D gene. This CDR3 is CASSHYLSNEQFF. In nucleotides, the CDR3 is TGTGCCAGCAGCCATTACCTCTCCAATGAGCAGTTCTTC.